This TCR beta chain was identified in a study of blood T cells in healthy people across ages. In the study overall: About one barcoded TCR beta cDNA was captured per two T cells.

A J-beta primer mix and a sample-barcoded 5' primer were used in a second PCR of roughly 6 to 11 cycles. All samples yielded 2.5 million or more CDR3-containing paired-end reads. TCRdb independently ran MiXCR on the 5' RACE reads; one entry per CDR3 protein. This table holds about 1.7 million distinct CDR3 sequences, roughly 28% found once. V dropped 6 bases and J dropped 0 bases, with 12 bases sitting between them. The CDR3 contains 15 residues. Details on this clonotype: Its antigen remains unknown.

Overall study results and limits: Expanded clonotype shifts may have been confounded, as the donors had an unknown CMV status.

The sample consisted of blood. This TCR came from a woman in her twenties or thirties in good health. The J gene is TRBJ2-1, the V gene TRBV12-3 or TRBV12-4; D not certain. The CDR3 coding sequence is TGTGCCAGCAGACCAAGCATGGGCTCCTACAATGAGCAGTTCTTC. Translation: CASRPSMGSYNEQFF.